This TCR beta chain was recorded in a study of Ad26.COV2.S vaccination and SARS-CoV-2 variants (dated by TCRdb to the early 2020s). In terms of the full investigation: Donors in the vaccine arm were drawn from COV1001, a phase I-IIa trial of Ad26.COV2.S in healthy adults that was multicentre, randomized, double-blind and placebo-controlled. Investigators did not know the trial group allocation while performing experiments and assessing outcomes. TCRbeta repertoire sequencing was used to assess the specificity and breadth of SARS-CoV-2-reactive T cell receptors after Ad26.COV2.S vaccination. Trial participants were randomized into five groups of five, in which low-dose or high-dose Ad26.COV2.S was given once or twice, or placebo was given on both occasions. The TCR-sequenced set comprised about 30 samples: some 20 Ad26.COV2.S vaccine recipients, 5 placebo recipients and 8 SARS-CoV-2 convalescent individuals. Ad26.COV2.S was given intramuscularly at 5x10^10 or 1x10^11 viral particles, as a single shot or as two shots 56 days apart. On the study overall, not on this receptor specifically: After vaccination, substantial breadth of spike-specific CD8+ and CD4+ T cell responses was reported. Comparable non-spike TCR breadth was observed between vaccine and placebo recipients, consistent with only spike being contained in the vaccine. Higher spike-specific TCR breadth was observed in Ad26.COV2.S recipients than in placebo recipients (P = 0.0014). It was noted by the authors that total T cell responses may have been underestimated by the TCR breadth and depth analyses. The study was not powered to compare responses between vaccine doses or regimens.

The sample's treatment or condition label, in plain terms: some 19 received Ad26.COV2.S at low or high dose, single or two shots; 5 received placebo; per-sample allocation not given. Repertoires of vaccine and placebo recipients were sequenced from samples collected on day 63 after the first injection. In Cohort 1b, around 23 adults aged 18-55 years were enrolled at a single site in Boston, USA, between 29 July and 7 August 2020. Ad26.COV2.S was a replication-incompetent adenovirus type 26 vector expressing a prefusion-stabilized SARS-CoV-2 spike protein from the original Wuhan strain. Turning to this clone: What this receptor recognizes is not known. Base qualities were left out, and no much larger clone turns up one base away.

The immunoSEQ Assay was the method used to sequence TCRbeta CDR3 regions. After extraction, genomic DNA underwent amplification by bias-controlled multiplex PCR, followed by high-throughput sequencing. Per the source publication's procedure: To quantify the absolute abundance of every unique TCRbeta CDR3 region, sequences were collapsed and filtered. T cell fraction was estimated by normalization of TCRbeta template counts to usable DNA, with usable DNA being measured through amplification of reference genes present in all nucleated cells. Repertoire TCRs were annotated as SARS-CoV-2-specific when V gene, CDR3 amino acid sequence and J gene were exactly matched to a known reactive TCR set. The reference SARS-CoV-2 TCR set came from MIRA and was filtered for enrichment in COVID-19-positive ImmuneCODE repertoires, removing public or cross-reactive TCRs. Based on the MIRA antigens, annotated TCRs were further analysed at the level of specific ORF or position within ORF. Breadth was defined as the number of annotated unique rearrangements divided by the total number of unique productive rearrangements, and depth was defined as the summed frequency of the annotated unique rearrangements. Group comparisons of TCR breadth used two-sided Wilcoxon rank-sum tests. This is the immuneACCESS table as TCRdb keeps it, with only in-frame sequences that have V and J called. A part of the clones is gone; compared with another copy, unresolved V genes explain less than half, and the rest is unexplained. Clonal size and the V and J genes are those of that table, whereas D and trimming came from the DNA. The sample data list about 430,000 clones, and 90% of these were observed just once. The top ten constitute approximately 12% of the sample.

This clonotype was obtained from a person between 18 and 65 years old who received the Ad26.COV2.S COVID-19 vaccine or a placebo. Sequencing used peripheral blood, obtained in a trial of Ad26.COV2.S vaccine versus placebo.

The CDR3 amino acid sequence is: CASSLDLQSSYNSPLHF. The DNA is as follows: TGTGCCAGCAGCTTAGATCTCCAGAGCTCCTATAATTCACCCCTCCACTTT. The sequence joins TRBV7-2 to TRBJ1-6, with the D gene too uncertain to name. The germline V gene yields SGHTA for CDR1 and FQGNSA for CDR2. Deletion took 1 base off V and 0 bases off J, with a span of 10 bases between the germline ends. Measured from the cysteine to the phenylalanine, the CDR3 is 17 residues long. The sequence is cut down to CDR3 DNA, 51 bases in frame from base 1. Outside the CDR3, residues come from the reference TRBV7-2 and TRBJ1-6 proteins, so the full variable domain is: GAGVSQSPSNKVTEKGKDVELRCDPISGHTALYWYRQSLGQGLEFLIYFQGNSAPDKSGLPSDRFSAERTGGSVSTLTIQRTQQEDSAVYLCASSLDLQSSYNSPLHFGNGTRLTVT.